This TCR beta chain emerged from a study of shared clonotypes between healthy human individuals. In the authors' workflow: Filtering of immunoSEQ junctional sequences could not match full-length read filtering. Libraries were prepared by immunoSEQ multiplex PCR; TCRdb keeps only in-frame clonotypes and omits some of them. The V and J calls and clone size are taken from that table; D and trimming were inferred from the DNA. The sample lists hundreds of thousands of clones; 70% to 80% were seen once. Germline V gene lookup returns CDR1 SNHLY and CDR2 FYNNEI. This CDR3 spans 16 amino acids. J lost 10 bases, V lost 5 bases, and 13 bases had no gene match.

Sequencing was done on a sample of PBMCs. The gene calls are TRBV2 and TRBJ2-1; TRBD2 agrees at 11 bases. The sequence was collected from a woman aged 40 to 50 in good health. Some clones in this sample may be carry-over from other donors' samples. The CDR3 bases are TGTGCCAGCAGTATTCTAGCGGGAGGCACCGCGCGGGAGCAGTTCTTC. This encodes CASSILAGGTAREQFF. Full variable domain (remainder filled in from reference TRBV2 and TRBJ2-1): EPEVTQTPSHQVTQMGQEVILRCVPISNHLYFYWYRQILGQKVEFLVSFYNNEISEKSEIFDDQFSVERPDGSNFTLKIRSTKLEDSAMYFCASSILAGGTAREQFFGPGTRLTVL.